This T cell receptor beta chain was retrieved from a study of T cell responses to AZD1222 COVID-19 vaccine. Assay used: immunoSEQ multiplex PCR; TCRdb lists only in-frame clones, some missing. The profile shows 120,000 or so clones, more than 85% of them singletons. The CDR3 totals 9 residues. Germline CDR1 is SGHDT and CDR2 is YYEEEE. V was clipped by 7 bases and J by 8 bases, with 5 bases between them. The chain carries TRBV5-6 and TRBJ2-3; no clear D. The sample here was peripheral blood, taken 28 days after the second AZD1222 dose. The receptor comes from an adult who received the AZD1222 COVID-19 vaccine. In nucleotides, the CDR3 is TGTGCCAGCCGAGGTACGCAGTATTTT. It yields the protein CASRGTQYF.